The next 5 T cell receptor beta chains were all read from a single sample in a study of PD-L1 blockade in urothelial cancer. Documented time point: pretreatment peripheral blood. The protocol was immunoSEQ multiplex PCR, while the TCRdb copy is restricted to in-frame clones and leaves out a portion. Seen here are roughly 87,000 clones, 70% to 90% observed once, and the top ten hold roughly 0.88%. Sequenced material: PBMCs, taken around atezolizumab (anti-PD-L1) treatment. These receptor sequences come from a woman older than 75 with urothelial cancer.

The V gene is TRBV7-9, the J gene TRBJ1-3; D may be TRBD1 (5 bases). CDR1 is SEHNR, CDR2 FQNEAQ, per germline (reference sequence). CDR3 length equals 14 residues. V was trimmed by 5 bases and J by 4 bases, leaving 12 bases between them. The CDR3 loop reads CASSRDFFGNTIYF. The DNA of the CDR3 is TGTGCCAGCAGCCGGGACTTTTTCGGAAACACCATATATTTT.

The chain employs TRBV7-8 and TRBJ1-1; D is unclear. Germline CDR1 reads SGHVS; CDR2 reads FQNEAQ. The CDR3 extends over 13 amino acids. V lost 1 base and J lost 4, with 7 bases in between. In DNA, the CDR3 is TGTGCCAGCAGCTTAGGGGGAGGCACTGAAGCTTTCTTT. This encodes CASSLGGGTEAFF.

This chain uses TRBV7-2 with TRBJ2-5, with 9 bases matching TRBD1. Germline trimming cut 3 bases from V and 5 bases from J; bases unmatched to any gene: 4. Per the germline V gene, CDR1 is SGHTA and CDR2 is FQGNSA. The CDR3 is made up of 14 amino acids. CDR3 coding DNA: TGTGCCAGCAGCTTTACAGGGGGCGGGGAGACCCAGTACTTC. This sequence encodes CASSFTGGGETQYF. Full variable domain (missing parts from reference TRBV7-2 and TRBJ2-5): GAGVSQSPSNKVTEKGKDVELRCDPISGHTALYWYRQSLGQGLEFLIYFQGNSAPDKSGLPSDRFSAERTGGSVSTLTIQRTQQEDSAVYLCASSFTGGGETQYFGPGTRLLVL.

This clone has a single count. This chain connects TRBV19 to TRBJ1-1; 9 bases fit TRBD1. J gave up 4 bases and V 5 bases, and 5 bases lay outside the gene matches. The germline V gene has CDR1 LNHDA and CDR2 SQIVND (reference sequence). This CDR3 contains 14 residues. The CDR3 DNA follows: TGTGCCAGTAGTCAACAGGGGGCTGGCACTGAAGCTTTCTTT. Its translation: CASSQQGAGTEAFF.

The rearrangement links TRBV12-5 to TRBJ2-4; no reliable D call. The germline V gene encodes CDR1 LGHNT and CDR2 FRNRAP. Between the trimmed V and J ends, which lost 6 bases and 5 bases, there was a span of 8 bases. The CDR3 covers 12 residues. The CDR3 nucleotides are TGTGCTAGTGGAGTGACTCAAAACATTCAGTACTTC. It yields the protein CASGVTQNIQYF.